This TCR beta chain was observed in a study of blood T cell repertoires in COVID-19. Study overall: Acute and convalescent COVID-19 specimens originated in the United States, Italy and Spain. Sample material is recorded as cDNA or gDNA derived from T cells, B-cell-depleted T cells, or PBMCs.

The CDR3 runs 17 residues. The germline V and J ends were trimmed by 5 bases and 0 bases, with 17 bases remaining between them. CDR1 and CDR2 (germline): LNHDA, SQIVND (reference sequence). As handled by the study authors: For nucleated cells, counts were estimated from reference gene primer amplification. Sequenced by immunoSEQ multiplex PCR; TCRdb stores in-frame clones only, minus some. The D gene and trimming were derived from the DNA, and the V and J assignments and clone size from that table. The sample records nearly 110,000 clones, 85% to 95% being singletons. The TCR originated in a woman aged 25 to 39 with acute or convalescent COVID-19. The chain employs TRBV19 and TRBJ2-1; the D gene is possibly TRBD2 (6 bases). Sequencing input: peripheral blood. CDR3 sequence reads: CASSLVYSGSSYNEQFF. The CDR3 region has the DNA TGTGCCAGTAGTTTAGTTTACTCCGGGAGCTCCTACAATGAGCAGTTCTTC.